Listed here are 22 T cell receptor beta chains from one sample, sequenced in a study of T-cell memory formation after mild COVID-19. In TCRdb, the 5' RACE reads were re-called with MiXCR into one record per CDR3 protein. The sample lists about 200,000 distinct CDR3 sequences, approximately 10% occurring once. Material: PBMCs or a T cell subset sorted from them (not recorded which). These receptors came from a man aged 18 to 30 who had mild COVID-19 (a few samples of this study predate the infection). Cell type and time point are not known.

This clonotype occurred a few times. DNA of the CDR3: TGTGCCTGGAGTAAGGGGGGGAACACCGGGGAGCTGTTTTTT. Translated, it gives CAWSKGGNTGELFF. V is TRBV30 and J is TRBJ2-2, with D perhaps matching TRBD1 or TRBD2 (6 bases each). V was clipped by 2 bases and J by 1 base, with 8 bases between them. This CDR3 has 14 residues. In germline, CDR1 is GTSNPN, CDR2 SVGIG (reference sequence).

The chain joins TRBV11-2 to TRBJ1-2, with D tentatively TRBD1 (6 bases). This CDR3 region has 16 residues. Germline V gene data show CDR1 as SGHAT and CDR2 as FQNNGV. V was shortened by 1 base and J by 0 bases, with 12 bases between the two germline ends. CDR3 in amino acids: CASSLGPQGANYGYTF. DNA of the CDR3: TGTGCCAGCAGCTTAGGCCCACAGGGAGCTAACTATGGCTACACCTTC.

This clonotype was detected only a few times. The chain links TRBV7-9 to TRBJ1-5; tentative D call: TRBD1 (6 bases). This CDR3 comprises 15 residues. Germline-derived CDR1 and CDR2 are SEHNR and FQNEAQ (reference sequence). Between the trimmed V and J ends, which lost 1 base and 9 bases, there was a span of 16 bases. The CDR3 bases are TGTGCCAGCAGCTTAGAATTCAGGGGTGTAGGGCCCCAGCATTTT. It specifies CASSLEFRGVGPQHF.

V and J are TRBV12-3 or TRBV12-4 and TRBJ2-5; TRBD2 might be the D (7 bases). The CDR3 runs to 14 residues. V was clipped by 9 bases and J by 5 bases, with 19 bases between them. CDR3 protein: CASIHGGREETQYF. The DNA for the CDR3 is TGTGCCAGTATACACGGGGGGCGCGAGGAGACCCAGTACTTC.

This clonotype was found many times. This chain connects TRBV21-1 to TRBJ2-5; TRBD1 is the table's D call, not checked against the DNA. TRBV21-1 is a recognized pseudogene. The CDR3 runs 18 residues. CDR3 residues: CASSKEYRGQGSQETQYF. DNA of the CDR3: TGTGCCAGCAGCAAAGAGTATAGAGGACAGGGATCCCAAGAGACCCAGTACTTC.

V usage is TRBV19 and J usage is TRBJ1-5; D is possibly TRBD1 (6 bases). The V end lost 3 bases, the J end lost 4 bases, and 16 bases lay between the germline ends. The CDR3 consists of 16 residues. Germline V CDR1 and CDR2: LNHDA, SQIVND (reference sequence). Written as DNA, the CDR3 is TGTGCCAGTAGTATCCGGTCCGAGGGGGGGAATCAGCCCCAGCATTTT. Residues: CASSIRSEGGNQPQHF.

There are a few counts of this clonotype. The chain is built from TRBV23-1 and TRBJ2-1; 10 nucleotides line up with TRBD1. TRBV23-1 counts as an open reading frame of uncertain function. J gave up 3 bases and V 1 base, and 6 bases lay outside the gene matches. The CDR3 has 17 amino acids. This CDR3 reads CASSQWYGTGVYNEQFF. The CDR3 DNA sequence: TGCGCCAGCAGTCAATGGTACGGGACAGGGGTCTACAATGAGCAGTTCTTC.

This clonotype was seen a handful of times. The rearrangement uses TRBV7-2 and TRBJ1-2, with D tentatively TRBD1 (6 bases). Germline CDR1 reads SGHTA; CDR2 reads FQGNSA. This CDR3 contains 14 residues. V lost 1 base, J lost 4 bases, and 10 bases lay in between. The DNA of the CDR3 is TGTGCCAGCAGCTTAGGGGGGGGCCTCTATGGCTACACCTTC. Translating it yields CASSLGGGLYGYTF.

This clonotype has a count of ten or more. The V and J genes are TRBV5-1 and TRBJ1-1, with D uncertain. This CDR3 spans 13 amino acids. V lost 1 base and J lost 1, with 5 bases in between. Germline CDR1 and CDR2: SGHRS and YFSETQ. CDR3 protein: CASSLPQNTEAFF. CDR3 nucleotide sequence: TGCGCCAGCAGCTTGCCACAGAACACTGAAGCTTTCTTT.

This clonotype was detected many times. The chain has TRBV11-2 and TRBJ2-7; D gene unclear. The CDR3 sequence is 14 residues long. Trimming pared 0 bases from V and 4 bases from J, leaving 10 bases between. Looked up from germline, CDR1 is SGHAT and CDR2 is FQNNGV. CDR3 in amino acids: CASSLDSSTYEQYF. In DNA form, the CDR3 reads TGTGCCAGCAGCTTAGATTCGTCCACATACGAGCAGTACTTC.

The CDR3 protein is CASRRTYRQGHYGYTF. The CDR3 nucleotides read TGTGCCAGCAGGCGGACGTATCGACAGGGCCACTATGGCTACACCTTC. The chain carries TRBV12-3 or TRBV12-4 and TRBJ1-2; TRBD1 matches 7 bases. With 6 bases clipped from V and 3 bases from J, the junction kept 13 bases outside the gene matches. The CDR3 consists of 16 residues.

J is TRBJ2-7 and V is TRBV7-2; 12 nucleotides match TRBD2. The CDR3 has 14 residues. Germline CDR1 is SGHTA and CDR2 is FQGNSA. The junction had 4 bases not matched to a gene; V was cut back by 5 bases and J by 5 bases. The CDR3: CASSPRLAGDEQYF. The DNA of the CDR3 is TGTGCCAGCAGCCCTCGACTAGCGGGAGACGAGCAGTACTTC.

This clonotype occurred a few times. This sequence joins TRBV12-3 or TRBV12-4 and TRBJ1-1; 7 nucleotides match TRBD1. CDR3 length: 15 amino acids. Trimming took 3 bases from V and 8 from J; bases not matched to a gene: 12. Here the CDR3 reads CASSFGKVGTAEAFF. The CDR3, as DNA: TGTGCCAGCAGTTTTGGGAAGGTTGGGACAGCAGAAGCTTTCTTT.

The chain links TRBV7-2 to TRBJ1-3, with D perhaps matching TRBD1 (5 bases). The CDR3 contains 14 residues. Germline V gene sequence: CDR1 SGHTA, CDR2 FQGNSA. V was clipped by 5 bases and J by 2 bases, with 10 bases between them. The CDR3 region has the DNA TGTGCCAGCAGCACGGGGACGACTGGAAACACCATATATTTT. This encodes CASSTGTTGNTIYF.

V usage is TRBV5-4 and J usage is TRBJ2-5; TRBD1 matches 8 bases. V lost 4 bases and J lost 6; bases outside the gene matches: 11. The V gene's germline CDR1 is SGHNT and CDR2 YYREEE (reference sequence). The CDR3 sequence is 15 residues long. This chain's CDR3 is CASSPDGTGRKTQYF. The CDR3 DNA sequence: TGTGCCAGCAGCCCGGACGGGACAGGACGGAAGACCCAGTACTTC.

This clonotype occurred many times. Compared with germline, one end of the junction differs, possibly owing to a read error. This chain joins TRBV5-1 and TRBJ2-6; D is unresolved. The CDR3 contains 14 residues. From germline, CDR1 is SGHRS and CDR2 YFSETQ. This chain's CDR3 is CASNLDAGANVLTF. CDR3 coding DNA: TGCGCCAGCAACTTGGACGCTGGGGCCAACGTCCTGACTTTC.

The chain links TRBV6-2 or TRBV6-3 to TRBJ1-1; D is ambiguous. Per the germline V gene, CDR1 is MNHEY and CDR2 is SVGEGT. The CDR3 length is 15 residues. Trimming pared 8 bases from V and 1 base from J, leaving 17 bases between. The CDR3, as DNA: TGTGCCAGCGTTGAGCAGAGCTCATGGAACACTGAAGCTTTCTTT. Protein sequence: CASVEQSSWNTEAFF.

This chain links TRBV20-1 with TRBJ1-1; D remains ambiguous. V was shortened by 0 bases and J by 0 bases, with 14 bases between the two germline ends. The CDR3 spans 16 residues. Germline V lookup: CDR1 DFQATT, CDR2 SNEGSKA (reference sequence). The CDR3: CSAREARARMNTEAFF. Written as DNA, the CDR3 is TGCAGTGCTAGAGAGGCCCGGGCTCGAATGAACACTGAAGCTTTCTTT.

The V and J genes are TRBV11-2 and TRBJ2-3, with D hard to call. Germline assignment: CDR1 SGHAT and CDR2 FQNNGV. V shed 5 bases and J shed 2 bases, with 8 bases lying between them. The CDR3 sequence is 13 residues long. CDR3 protein: CASSREITDTQYF. In DNA form, the CDR3 reads TGTGCCAGCAGCCGTGAGATCACAGATACGCAGTATTTT.

The chain couples TRBV29-1 to TRBJ2-3; D is perhaps TRBD1 or TRBD2 (5 bases each). From germline, CDR1 is SQVTM and CDR2 ANQGSEA. V dropped 5 bases and J dropped 5 bases, with 14 bases sitting between them. This CDR3 is 13 amino acids long. CDR3 coding DNA: TGCAGCGTTAGTAGGGGAGAGGGAGATACGCAGTATTTT. It is translated as CSVSRGEGDTQYF.

This clonotype turned up a few times. The genes are TRBV20-1 and TRBJ2-2; D remains ambiguous. The CDR3 length is 13 residues. Trimming removed 0 bases from V and 6 bases from J, with 8 bases in between. Germline V CDR1 and CDR2: DFQATT, SNEGSKA (reference sequence). The CDR3 loop reads CSARDRSAGELFF. CDR3 DNA: TGCAGTGCTAGAGACAGGTCAGCCGGGGAGCTGTTTTTT.

This clonotype was found a few times. V usage is TRBV12-3 or TRBV12-4 and J usage is TRBJ1-5; tentatively, D is TRBD1 (5 bases). CDR3 length: 13 amino acids. Deletions cut 6 bases from V and 6 bases from J, with 12 bases between. CDR3 loop: CASRSGGSQPQHF. As DNA, the CDR3 is TGTGCCAGCAGGAGCGGGGGGAGTCAGCCCCAGCATTTT.